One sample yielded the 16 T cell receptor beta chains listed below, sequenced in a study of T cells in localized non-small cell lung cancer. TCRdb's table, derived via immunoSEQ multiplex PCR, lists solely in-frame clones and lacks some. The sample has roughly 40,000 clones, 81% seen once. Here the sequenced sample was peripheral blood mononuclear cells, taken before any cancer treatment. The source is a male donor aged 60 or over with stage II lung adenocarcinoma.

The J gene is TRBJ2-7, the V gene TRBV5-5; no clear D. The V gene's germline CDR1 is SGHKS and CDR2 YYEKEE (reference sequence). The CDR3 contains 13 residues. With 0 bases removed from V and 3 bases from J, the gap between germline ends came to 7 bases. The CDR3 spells CASSLVQLYEQYF. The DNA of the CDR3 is TGTGCCAGCAGCTTGGTGCAACTCTACGAGCAGTACTTC.

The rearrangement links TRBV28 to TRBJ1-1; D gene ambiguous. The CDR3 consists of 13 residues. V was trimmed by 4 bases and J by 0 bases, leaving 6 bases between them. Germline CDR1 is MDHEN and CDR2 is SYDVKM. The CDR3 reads CASSSNLNTEAFF. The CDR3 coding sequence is TGTGCCAGCAGTTCCAACCTGAACACTGAAGCTTTCTTT.

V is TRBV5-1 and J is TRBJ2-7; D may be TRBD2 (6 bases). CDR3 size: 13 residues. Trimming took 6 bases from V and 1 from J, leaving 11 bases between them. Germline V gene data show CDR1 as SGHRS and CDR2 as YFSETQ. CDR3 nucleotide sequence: TGCGCCAGCATCGGGGAGGAGTCCTACGAGCAGTACTTC. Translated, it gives CASIGEESYEQYF.

The CDR3 here is CASSPSFDEQFF. The CDR3 nucleotides are TGTGCCAGCAGCCCCTCATTCGATGAGCAGTTCTTC. The chain carries TRBV11-1 and TRBJ2-1; D gene uncertain. Looked up from germline, CDR1 is SGHAT and CDR2 is FQDESV (reference sequence). Trimming pared 5 bases from V and 8 bases from J, leaving 10 bases between. CDR3 size: 12 residues. Together with reference TRBV11-1 and TRBJ2-1, the CDR3 gives the full variable domain: EAEVAQSPRYKITEKSQAVAFWCDPISGHATLYWYRQILGQGPELLVQFQDESVVDDSQLPKDRFSAERLKGVDSTLKIQPAELGDSAMYLCASSPSFDEQFFGPGTRLTVL.

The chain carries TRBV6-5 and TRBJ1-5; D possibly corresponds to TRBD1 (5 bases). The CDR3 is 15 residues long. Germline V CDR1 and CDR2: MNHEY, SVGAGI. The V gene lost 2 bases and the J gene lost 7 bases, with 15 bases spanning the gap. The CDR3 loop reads CASSYNRGEGQPQHF. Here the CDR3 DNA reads TGTGCCAGCAGTTACAATCGGGGGGAAGGACAGCCCCAGCATTTT.

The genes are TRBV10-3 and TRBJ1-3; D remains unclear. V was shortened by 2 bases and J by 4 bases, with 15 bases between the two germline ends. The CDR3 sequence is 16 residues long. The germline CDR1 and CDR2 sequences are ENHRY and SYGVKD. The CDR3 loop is CAISEGRTSIGNTIYF. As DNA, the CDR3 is TGTGCCATCAGTGAGGGCAGGACTTCGATAGGAAACACCATATATTTT.

DNA of the CDR3: TGTGCCTGGAGCCCACCCCTCCACTTT. This encodes CAWSPPLHF. V is TRBV30 and J is TRBJ1-6; no clear D gene. CDR1 is GTSNPN and CDR2 is SVGIG in the germline V gene (reference sequence). With 3 bases removed from V and 11 bases from J, the gap between germline ends came to 2 bases. This CDR3 spans 9 amino acids.

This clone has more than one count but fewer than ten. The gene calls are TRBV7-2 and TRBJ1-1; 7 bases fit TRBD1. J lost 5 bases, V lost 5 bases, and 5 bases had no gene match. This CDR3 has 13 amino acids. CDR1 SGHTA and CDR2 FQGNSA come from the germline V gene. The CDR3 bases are TGTGCCAGCAGCCTAAGGACAGGTACTGAAGCTTTCTTT. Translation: CASSLRTGTEAFF.

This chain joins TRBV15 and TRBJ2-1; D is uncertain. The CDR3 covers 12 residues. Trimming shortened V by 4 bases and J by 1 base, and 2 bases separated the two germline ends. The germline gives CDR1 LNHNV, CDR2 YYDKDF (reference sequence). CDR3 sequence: CATSKSYNEQFF. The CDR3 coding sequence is TGTGCCACCAGCAAGTCCTACAATGAGCAGTTCTTC.

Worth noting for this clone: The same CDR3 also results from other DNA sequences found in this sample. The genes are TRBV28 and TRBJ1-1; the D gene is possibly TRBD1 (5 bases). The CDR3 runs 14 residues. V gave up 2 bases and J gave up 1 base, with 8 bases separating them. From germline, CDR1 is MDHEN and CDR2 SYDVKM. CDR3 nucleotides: TGTGCCAGCAGTTTACGAGGGGAGAACACTGAAGCTTTCTTT. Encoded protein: CASSLRGENTEAFF. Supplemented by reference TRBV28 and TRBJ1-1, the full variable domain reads DVKVTQSSRYLVKRTGEKVFLECVQDMDHENMFWYRQDPGLGLRLIYFSYDVKMKEKGDIPEGYSVSREKKERFSLILESASTNQTSMYLCASSLRGENTEAFFGQGTRLTVV.

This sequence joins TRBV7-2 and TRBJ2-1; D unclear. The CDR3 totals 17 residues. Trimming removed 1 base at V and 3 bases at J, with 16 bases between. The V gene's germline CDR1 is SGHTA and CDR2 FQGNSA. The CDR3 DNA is TGTGCCAGCAGCTTAGGTTGGCCCCAGGAGTACTACAATGAGCAGTTCTTC. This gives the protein CASSLGWPQEYYNEQFF. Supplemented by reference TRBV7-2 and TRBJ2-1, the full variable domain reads GAGVSQSPSNKVTEKGKDVELRCDPISGHTALYWYRQSLGQGLEFLIYFQGNSAPDKSGLPSDRFSAERTGGSVSTLTIQRTQQEDSAVYLCASSLGWPQEYYNEQFFGPGTRLTVL.

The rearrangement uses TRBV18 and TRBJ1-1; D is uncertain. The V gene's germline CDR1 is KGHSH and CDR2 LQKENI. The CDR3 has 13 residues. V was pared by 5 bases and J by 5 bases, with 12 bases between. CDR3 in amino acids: CASSTTEGTEAFF. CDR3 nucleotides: TGTGCCAGCTCAACTACAGAAGGGACTGAAGCTTTCTTT.

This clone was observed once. The CDR3 is CASSLGAWGAGAFYEQYF. In DNA, the CDR3 is TGCGCCAGCAGCTTGGGGGCGTGGGGGGCAGGCGCTTTCTACGAGCAGTACTTC. The chain joins TRBV5-1 to TRBJ2-7; D possibly matches TRBD1 or TRBD2 (6 bases each). Looked up from germline, CDR1 is SGHRS and CDR2 is YFSETQ. With 0 bases removed from V and 3 bases from J, the gap between germline ends came to 22 bases. This CDR3 comprises 18 residues.

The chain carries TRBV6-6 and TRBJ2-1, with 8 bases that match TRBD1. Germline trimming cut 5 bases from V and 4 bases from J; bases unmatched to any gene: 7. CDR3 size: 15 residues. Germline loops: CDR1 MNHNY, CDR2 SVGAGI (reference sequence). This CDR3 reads CASSPPGGAYNEQFF. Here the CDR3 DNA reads TGTGCCAGCAGTCCCCCAGGGGGCGCTTACAATGAGCAGTTCTTC.

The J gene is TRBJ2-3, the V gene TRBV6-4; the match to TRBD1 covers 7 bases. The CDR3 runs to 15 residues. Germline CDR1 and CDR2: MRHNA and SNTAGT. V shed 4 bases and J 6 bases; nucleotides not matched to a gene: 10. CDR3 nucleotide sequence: TGTGCCAGCAGTGCCACAGGGGACGGGCATGATACGCAGTATTTT. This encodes CASSATGDGHDTQYF.

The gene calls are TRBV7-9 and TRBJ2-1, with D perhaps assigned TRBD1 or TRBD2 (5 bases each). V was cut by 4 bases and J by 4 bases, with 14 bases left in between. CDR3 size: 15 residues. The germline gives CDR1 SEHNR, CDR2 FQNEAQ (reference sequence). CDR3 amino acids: CASSSTRDPYNEQFF. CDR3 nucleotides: TGTGCCAGCAGCTCGACCCGGGACCCATACAATGAGCAGTTCTTC. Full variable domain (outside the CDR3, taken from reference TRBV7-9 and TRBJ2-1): DTGVSQNPRHKITKRGQNVTFRCDPISEHNRLYWYRQTLGQGPEFLTYFQNEAQLEKSRLLSDRFSAERPKGSFSTLEIQRTEQGDSAMYLCASSSTRDPYNEQFFGPGTRLTVL.